This TCR beta chain emerged from a study of early T cells in non-severe SARS-CoV-2 infection. Overall study: The input, bulk RNA from unsorted whole blood, was sequenced, and chains were unpaired.

cDNA molecules, individually, were tagged with unique molecular identifiers. TCRdb analysed the 5' RACE reads with MiXCR anew, one entry per CDR3 protein. The sample shows approximately 83,000 distinct CDR3 sequences, roughly an eighth of them seen only once. The CDR3 runs 11 residues. Deletions cut 6 bases from V and 8 bases from J, with 8 bases between. In germline, CDR1 is MNHNS, CDR2 SASEGT. This clonotype originated in an adult who was a healthcare worker with PCR-confirmed SARS-CoV-2 infection or an uninfected control (not recorded which). This chain connects TRBV6-1 to TRBJ2-1; D ambiguous. Sequenced input: whole blood. CDR3: CASRTTYEQFF. The CDR3 DNA follows: TGTGCCAGCAGAACCACGTATGAGCAGTTCTTC.